Given below is one TCR beta chain in context. There are 15 residues in the CDR3. Germline V gene data show CDR1 as MGHRA and CDR2 as YSYEKL. V was shortened by 5 bases and J by 2 bases, with 13 bases between the two germline ends. The CD4+ fraction was divided into a CD45RA+ naive subset and a CD45RA-negative memory subset. This record comes from a study of shared clonotypes between healthy human individuals. The overall study: Each donor had three CD4 naive, three CD4 memory, two CD8 naive and one CD8 memory plate.

Clones were read by immunoSEQ multiplex PCR, and TCRdb kept only the in-frame ones, dropping some. Seen here are more than 2 million clones, 85% to 95% observed once, and the top ten hold 0.13%. The sequenced sample was naive CD4+ T cells sorted from blood. The subset denotes: CD45RA+ positively selected. The TCR sequence derives from a man between 18 and 35 years old in good health. The V gene is TRBV4-1, the J gene TRBJ1-3; D is unresolved. Here the CDR3 DNA reads TGCGCCAGCAGCTCAGGTTCGACCCCTGGAAACACCATATATTTT. It yields the protein CASSSGSTPGNTIYF.